The clone carrying this T cell receptor (beta chain) was counted at least ten times. Antigen specificity is unknown. With 8 bases removed from V and 8 bases from J, the gap between germline ends came to 15 bases. This CDR3 is 12 amino acids long. Germline V gives CDR1 MNHNS, CDR2 SASEGT. A single record per CDR3 protein comes from TCRdb applying MiXCR to the 5' RACE reads. The sample includes 130,000 or so distinct CDR3 sequences, over 9.5% of them seen just once. This record belongs to a study of CD8 T cells in ankylosing spondylitis. Whole-study findings and limits: Reportedly, disease-linked clones are significantly enriched in ankylosing spondylitis patients' matched synovial fluid. Disease-linked clones bore a CD8+ phenotype, appearing relatively rarely in peripheral blood.

This chain links TRBV6-1 with TRBJ1-2; TRBD1 might be the D (6 bases). The origin of this receptor is a female donor with ankylosing spondylitis or in good health (not recorded which). The sequencing sample was made of blood, either unsorted or a sorted T cell fraction (not recorded which). CDR3 nucleotides: TGTGCCAGCTTGGACAGTCAAGGGGGCTACACCTTC. As protein: CASLDSQGGYTF.